The 25 T cell receptor beta chains below were found in one sample sequenced in a study of blood T cell repertoires in COVID-19. Assay: immunoSEQ multiplex PCR; the TCRdb copy retains only in-frame clones and omits some. The repertoire holds roughly 250,000 clones, with 87% as singletons. The sample comprised PBMCs or T cells enriched from blood (not recorded which). The receptors here all came from a woman between 25 and 40 years old with acute COVID-19.

The chain has TRBV7-3 and TRBJ1-2; D perhaps matches TRBD1 (6 bases). Germline V gene lookup returns CDR1 SGHTA and CDR2 FQGTGA. V lost 6 bases and J 2 bases, leaving 19 bases between the germline ends. The length of the CDR3 is 16 residues. CDR3 residues: CASRLFGPQGNYGYTF. The CDR3 region has the DNA TGTGCCAGCAGACTCTTCGGCCCACAGGGAAACTATGGCTACACCTTC.

The gene calls are TRBV5-4 and TRBJ1-5, with a tentative D call TRBD1 (5 bases). Germline V gene sequence: CDR1 SGHNT, CDR2 YYREEE (reference sequence). V was trimmed by 0 bases and J by 4 bases, leaving 20 bases between them. The CDR3 contains 18 residues. CDR3 nucleotides: TGTGCCAGCAGCTTGGCCAGTAAGTCTAGGGGTTGGAATCAGCCCCAGCATTTT. Translating it yields CASSLASKSRGWNQPQHF.

The genes are TRBV5-1 and TRBJ2-2; D unresolved. Germline CDR1 and CDR2: SGHRS and YFSETQ. The CDR3 spans 16 residues. Trimming stripped 1 base from V and 3 bases from J, with 13 bases between. The CDR3 loop reads CASSLYALIDTGELFF. CDR3 nucleotide sequence: TGCGCCAGCAGCTTGTACGCCCTCATAGACACCGGGGAGCTGTTTTTT. The entire variable domain, with the rest obtained from reference TRBV5-1 and TRBJ2-2, is as follows: KAGVTQTPRYLIKTRGQQVTLSCSPISGHRSVSWYQQTPGQGLQFLFEYFSETQRNKGNFPGRFSGRQFSNSRSEMNVSTLELGDSALYLCASSLYALIDTGELFFGEGSRLTVL.

The chain uses TRBV5-8 and TRBJ1-2; the match to TRBD1 covers 10 bases. CDR3 length equals 16 residues. J gave up 7 bases and V 3 bases, and 12 bases lay outside the gene matches. The V gene's germline CDR1 is SGHTS and CDR2 YDEGEE. The CDR3 here is CASSSRGTGVWSGYTF. CDR3 nucleotide sequence: TGTGCCAGCAGCTCTAGGGGGACAGGGGTGTGGAGTGGCTACACCTTC.

CDR3 sequence: CASSEWEGQSEGGLFF. DNA of the CDR3: TGTGCCAGCAGTGAATGGGAGGGGCAGTCCGAGGGGGGACTGTTTTTT. The gene calls are TRBV2 and TRBJ1-4; TRBD1 is a possible D gene (6 bases). V was cut by 2 bases and J by 13 bases, with 23 bases left in between. Germline-derived CDR1 and CDR2 are SNHLY and FYNNEI. The CDR3 has 16 residues.

The rearrangement joins TRBV7-8 to TRBJ1-1; D ambiguous. The CDR3 runs to 12 residues. Germline-derived CDR1 and CDR2 are SGHVS and FQNEAQ. V lost 2 bases, J lost 4 bases, and 5 bases lay in between. CDR3 in DNA: TGTGCCAGCAGCTTACGGGGCACTGAAGCTTTCTTT. Translation gives CASSLRGTEAFF.

The chain employs TRBV5-4 and TRBJ2-7; D is perhaps TRBD1 (6 bases). V dropped 2 bases and J dropped 6 bases, with 9 bases sitting between them. Germline CDR1 and CDR2: SGHNT and YYREEE (reference sequence). This CDR3 has 12 residues. Here the CDR3 reads CASSFTGTEQYF. DNA of the CDR3: TGTGCCAGCAGCTTCACAGGGACCGAGCAGTACTTC.

As for this clone: One junction end does not reproduce the germline sequence, and a read error may be involved. This chain joins TRBV19 and TRBJ2-1; D possibly corresponds to TRBD2 (6 bases). The germline V gene has CDR1 LNHDA and CDR2 SQIVND (reference sequence). This CDR3 region has 16 residues. CDR3 DNA: TGTACCAGTAGTATCGAGAGGGGACTCTCCTACAATGAGCAGTTCTTC. Translating gives CTSSIERGLSYNEQFF.

The J gene is TRBJ2-7, the V gene TRBV5-4; D gene ambiguous. Trimming removed 1 base at V and 6 bases at J, with 8 bases between. Germline CDR1 reads SGHNT; CDR2 reads YYREEE (reference sequence). The CDR3 is made up of 12 amino acids. CDR3 in DNA: TGTGCCAGCAGCTTGATGTCTAGCGAGCAGTACTTC. It encodes CASSLMSSEQYF.

This clone was detected a few times. V usage is TRBV2 and J usage is TRBJ1-1; unclear D gene. Germline lookup yields CDR1 SNHLY and CDR2 FYNNEI. The CDR3 has 17 amino acids. Trimming pared 0 bases from V and 2 bases from J, leaving 16 bases between. The CDR3, as DNA: TGTGCCAGCAGTGAAGCCCTAGTCCCAGCCCCAAACACTGAAGCTTTCTTT. Protein sequence: CASSEALVPAPNTEAFF.

This clone was picked up a small number of times. The rearrangement uses TRBV28 and TRBJ2-7, with TRBD1 as a possible D gene (7 bases). The germline CDR1 and CDR2 sequences are MDHEN and SYDVKM. The CDR3 spans 13 residues. Trimming removed 5 bases at V and 2 bases at J, with 10 bases between. The CDR3 protein is CASSGGGPYEQYF. For the CDR3, the DNA is TGTGCCAGCAGTGGAGGGGGCCCCTACGAGCAGTACTTC.

Only a few counts were recorded for this clone. This sequence joins TRBV3-1 (or the pseudogene TRBV3-2) and TRBJ2-3; D is perhaps TRBD2 (5 bases). From germline, CDR1 is LGHDT and CDR2 YNNKEL (reference sequence). Trimming left V 5 bases short and J 4 bases short, with 19 bases between. This CDR3 region has 16 residues. Written as DNA, the CDR3 is TGTGCCAGCAGCAAATCCCCAGGTGTAGCGCCAGATACGCAGTATTTT. Translating it yields CASSKSPGVAPDTQYF.

The chain has TRBV18 and TRBJ1-4, with 9 bases fitting TRBD1. Germline V CDR1 and CDR2: KGHSH, LQKENI. The V segment lost 2 bases and the J segment 15 bases; nucleotides outside the gene matches: 10. The CDR3 covers 14 residues. CDR3 sequence: CASSPGQVGQGLFF. The CDR3 nucleotides are TGTGCCAGCTCACCAGGGCAGGTCGGACAGGGGTTGTTTTTT.

The J gene is TRBJ1-1, the V gene TRBV19, with 7 bases identical to TRBD1. This CDR3 region has 15 residues. Germline V gene lookup returns CDR1 LNHDA and CDR2 SQIVND (reference sequence). V was pared by 3 bases and J by 1 base, with 5 bases of the junction left unmatched. CDR3 residues: CASSIPTGTNTEAFF. The CDR3 DNA follows: TGTGCCAGTAGTATCCCGACAGGGACGAACACTGAAGCTTTCTTT.

The chain employs TRBV5-1 and TRBJ1-3; the match to TRBD1 covers 7 bases. Germline V lookup: CDR1 SGHRS, CDR2 YFSETQ. After removal of 6 bases from V and 4 bases from J, the junction contained 10 bases not matched to a gene. CDR3 size: 15 residues. The CDR3 DNA is TGCGCCAGCAAACCGACAGGGTCGAGGGGAAACACCATATATTTT. This gives the protein CASKPTGSRGNTIYF.

The chain has TRBV19 and TRBJ1-6; possibly TRBD1 for D (6 bases). Deletions cut 4 bases from V and 10 bases from J, with 14 bases between. CDR3 length: 14 amino acids. Germline-derived CDR1 and CDR2 are LNHDA and SQIVND (reference sequence). The CDR3 spells CASSTRTERSPLHF. The CDR3 nucleotides are TGTGCCAGTAGTACCCGGACAGAGCGGTCACCCCTCCACTTT. The entire variable domain, with the rest obtained from reference TRBV19 and TRBJ1-6, is as follows: DGGITQSPKYLFRKEGQNVTLSCEQNLNHDAMYWYRQDPGQGLRLIYYSQIVNDFQKGDIAEGYSVSREKKESFPLTVTSAQKNPTAFYLCASSTRTERSPLHFGNGTRLTVT.

This clone was seen only once. The CDR3 sequence is CASSLAAGLTDTQYF. The CDR3 nucleotides are TGTGCCAGCAGTCTAGCAGCGGGATTGACAGATACGCAGTATTTT. This rearrangement joins TRBV28 to TRBJ2-3; 7 nucleotides match TRBD2. The V gene's germline CDR1 is MDHEN and CDR2 SYDVKM. The CDR3 length is 15 residues. V lost 5 bases and J lost 3; bases outside the gene matches: 8. Full variable domain (remainder filled in from reference TRBV28 and TRBJ2-3): DVKVTQSSRYLVKRTGEKVFLECVQDMDHENMFWYRQDPGLGLRLIYFSYDVKMKEKGDIPEGYSVSREKKERFSLILESASTNQTSMYLCASSLAAGLTDTQYFGPGTRLTVL.

The table lists this clone with many counts. This chain connects TRBV25-1 to TRBJ2-2; 8 bases align to TRBD2. Losses at the gene ends were 9 bases for V and 1 base for J; bases not matched to a gene: 1. The CDR3 is 13 amino acids. Germline CDR1 is MGHDK and CDR2 is SYGVNS. CDR3 DNA: TGTGCCAGTACTAGCGGGAACACCGGGGAGCTGTTTTTT. It encodes CASTSGNTGELFF.

The J gene is TRBJ1-5, the V gene TRBV19; the match to TRBD1 covers 7 bases. V shed 7 bases, J shed 9 bases, and the junction held 12 bases outside the gene matches. Germline values: CDR1 LNHDA, CDR2 SQIVND (reference sequence). The CDR3 totals 14 residues. For the CDR3, the DNA is TGTGCCAGTACCTTACAGGGGCCCCAATGGCCCCAGCATTTT. It codes for CASTLQGPQWPQHF. Variable domain in full (rest from reference TRBV19 and TRBJ1-5): DGGITQSPKYLFRKEGQNVTLSCEQNLNHDAMYWYRQDPGQGLRLIYYSQIVNDFQKGDIAEGYSVSREKKESFPLTVTSAQKNPTAFYLCASTLQGPQWPQHFGDGTRLSIL.

The chain recombines TRBV28 with TRBJ2-1; 13 bases map to TRBD2. V was pared by 7 bases and J by 3 bases, with 6 bases of the junction left unmatched. Germline V gene lookup returns CDR1 MDHEN and CDR2 SYDVKM. The CDR3 length is 16 residues. This CDR3 reads CASTETSGRNYNEQFF. The CDR3 DNA sequence: TGTGCCAGCACCGAGACTAGCGGGAGGAACTACAATGAGCAGTTCTTC.

The CDR3 region is CASIGGDEAFF. The CDR3 DNA sequence: TGTGCCAGCATTGGGGGGGATGAAGCTTTCTTT. The chain combines TRBV2 with TRBJ1-1, with D perhaps TRBD1 (5 bases). The CDR3 has 11 amino acids. Germline-derived CDR1 and CDR2 are SNHLY and FYNNEI. The V end was cut by 7 bases, the J end by 7 bases, with 10 bases between.

The V gene is TRBV9, the J gene TRBJ2-5; D is unresolved. This CDR3 region has 11 residues. Germline CDR1 SGDLS, CDR2 YYNGEE. V was cut by 2 bases and J by 7 bases, with 6 bases left in between. CDR3 bases: TGTGCCAGCAGCGTTGGCGGGACCCAGTACTTC. Its protein is CASSVGGTQYF.

The rearrangement uses TRBV4-1 and TRBJ1-2; a weak D match, TRBD1 (6 bases). The CDR3 covers 13 residues. Germline CDR1 MGHRA, CDR2 YSYEKL. Trimming pared 2 bases from V and 6 bases from J, leaving 10 bases between. The DNA of the CDR3 is TGCGCCAGCAGCCAAACAGGGTTCGATGGCTACACCTTC. It specifies CASSQTGFDGYTF.

The V call is TRBV15, the J call TRBJ2-1; 10 bases agree with TRBD2. CDR3 size: 17 residues. V was pared by 0 bases and J by 6 bases, with 8 bases of the junction left unmatched. The germline V gene has CDR1 LNHNV and CDR2 YYDKDF (reference sequence). CDR3 amino acids: CATSRDWSGRGVNEQFF. In DNA, the CDR3 is TGTGCCACCAGCAGAGATTGGAGCGGGAGGGGGGTCAATGAGCAGTTCTTC.

The J gene is TRBJ2-7, the V gene TRBV2, with TRBD1 identical over 9 bases. V trimming: 11 bases; J trimming: 7 bases; junction bases outside the gene matches: 24. The CDR3 totals 17 residues. From germline, CDR1 is SNHLY and CDR2 FYNNEI. The CDR3 sequence is CALSGQGTYWGSKEQYF. CDR3 bases: TGTGCCTTAAGCGGACAGGGGACCTATTGGGGTTCGAAAGAGCAGTACTTC.